These T cell receptor beta chains were read from a single sample in a study of shared clonotypes between healthy human individuals. Assay used: immunoSEQ multiplex PCR; TCRdb lists only in-frame clones, some missing. The table includes under 2,000,000 clones, approximately 94% detected once. The sample taken for sequencing was naive CD8+ T cells sorted from blood. The receptors come from a man between 18 and 35 years old in good health. CDR3s include the opening cysteine and the closing phenylalanine or tryptophan. Each record gives: J gene, clone size, D gene, V gene, CDR3 DNA, CDR3 protein. A D gene is named only where the DNA matches it firmly. Rows may omit the clone size; those that give it use once, few, many or a size class.

J gene: TRBJ1-2; clone size: -; D gene: -; V gene: TRBV5-1; CDR3 DNA: TGCGCCAGCAGCTCCTTTCCAGACAGGAAGACGTTGGATGGCTACACCTTC; CDR3 protein: CASSSFPDRKTLDGYTF
J gene: TRBJ2-7; clone size: -; D gene: -; V gene: TRBV5-1; CDR3 DNA: TGCGCCAGCAGCTTCGGTCAGGCCTACGAGCAGTACTTC; CDR3 protein: CASSFGQAYEQYF
J gene: TRBJ2-1; clone size: once; D gene: TRBD2; V gene: TRBV9; CDR3 DNA: TGTGCCAGCAGCGTCCCCGCCCGTAGCGGGAGAGCCGATGAGCAGTTCTTC; CDR3 protein: CASSVPARSGRADEQFF
J gene: TRBJ1-4; clone size: -; D gene: -; V gene: TRBV11-2; CDR3 DNA: TGTGCCAGCAGCTTAATCAGGGATTCTGAAAAACTGTTTTTT; CDR3 protein: CASSLIRDSEKLFF
J gene: TRBJ1-1; clone size: -; D gene: -; V gene: TRBV6-5; CDR3 DNA: TGTGCCAGTAATGAGATTGCAAACACTGAAGCTTTCTTT; CDR3 protein: CASNEIANTEAFF
J gene: TRBJ2-7; clone size: -; D gene: TRBD1; V gene: TRBV6-1; CDR3 DNA: TGTGCCAGCAGTGAAGCCCCGGGACAGAACTACGAGCAGTACTTC; CDR3 protein: CASSEAPGQNYEQYF
J gene: TRBJ2-1; clone size: -; D gene: -; V gene: TRBV2; CDR3 DNA: TGTGCCAGCAGTGATACCCCCGGACTCTTCCAGTTCTTC; CDR3 protein: CASSDTPGLFQFF
J gene: TRBJ2-5; clone size: -; D gene: -; V gene: TRBV10-3; CDR3 DNA: TGTGCCATCAGTGGAGGATACGGTCAAGAGACCCAGTACTTC; CDR3 protein: CAISGGYGQETQYF
J gene: TRBJ2-2; clone size: -; D gene: TRBD2; V gene: TRBV5-1; CDR3 DNA: TGCGCCAGCTTCGACCCCGGACTAGCGGGGGCCGGGGAGCTGTTTTTT; CDR3 protein: CASFDPGLAGAGELFF
J gene: TRBJ1-5; clone size: -; D gene: -; V gene: TRBV27; CDR3 DNA: TGTGCCAGCCGACTAGGGGGGAGCAATCAGCCCCAGCATTTT; CDR3 protein: CASRLGGSNQPQHF
J gene: TRBJ2-5; clone size: -; D gene: TRBD2; V gene: TRBV28; CDR3 DNA: TGTGCCAGCACTGCGGCGGGGGGCCGCGAAGGGGAGACCCAGTACTTC; CDR3 protein: CASTAAGGREGETQYF
J gene: TRBJ2-1; clone size: once; D gene: TRBD2; V gene: TRBV6-1; CDR3 DNA: TGCGCCAGCAGTGAATGGGACTACTACAATGAGCAGTTCTTC; CDR3 protein: CASSEWDYYNEQFF
J gene: TRBJ2-7; clone size: -; D gene: -; V gene: TRBV27; CDR3 DNA: TGTGCCAGCAAAGGGAGTCGTACCTACGAGCAGTACTTC; CDR3 protein: CASKGSRTYEQYF
J gene: TRBJ1-4; clone size: -; D gene: -; V gene: TRBV7-9; CDR3 DNA: TGTGCCAGCAGCCCTTGGGACACCGAAAAACTGTTTTTT; CDR3 protein: CASSPWDTEKLFF
J gene: TRBJ2-5; clone size: -; D gene: -; V gene: TRBV7-9; CDR3 DNA: TGTGCCAGCAGCTCACGCCTGGACCCAGAAGAGACCCAGTACTTC; CDR3 protein: CASSSRLDPEETQYF
J gene: TRBJ2-3; clone size: -; D gene: TRBD2; V gene: TRBV6-5; CDR3 DNA: TGTGCCAGCGGACCCCCCGCGGGAGCTAAAGATACGCAGTATTTT; CDR3 protein: CASGPPAGAKDTQYF
J gene: TRBJ1-1; clone size: -; D gene: -; V gene: TRBV9; CDR3 DNA: TGTGCCAGCAGCGTCGGAGGGTTAAAGACTGAAGCTTTCTTT; CDR3 protein: CASSVGGLKTEAFF
J gene: TRBJ2-7; clone size: -; D gene: TRBD2; V gene: TRBV27; CDR3 DNA: TGTGCCAGCAGTTTAGGGAGGGGTACCGAGCAGTACTTC; CDR3 protein: CASSLGRGTEQYF
J gene: TRBJ1-3; clone size: -; D gene: -; V gene: TRBV10-3; CDR3 DNA: TGTGCCATCAGTGCGGTACAGGGTAGTCCTGGAAACACCATATATTTT; CDR3 protein: CAISAVQGSPGNTIYF
J gene: TRBJ1-1; clone size: -; D gene: -; V gene: TRBV5-6; CDR3 DNA: TGTGCCAGCAGCTTGGCTAACACTGAAGCTTTCTTT; CDR3 protein: CASSLANTEAFF
J gene: TRBJ2-7; clone size: -; D gene: -; V gene: TRBV5-4; CDR3 DNA: TGTGCCAGCAGTAATTCCTACGAGCAGTACTTC; CDR3 protein: CASSNSYEQYF
J gene: TRBJ1-6; clone size: -; D gene: TRBD1; V gene: TRBV13; CDR3 DNA: TGTGCCAGCAGCCCCGGGACAGGGTTCTATAATTCACCCCTCCACTTT; CDR3 protein: CASSPGTGFYNSPLHF
J gene: TRBJ2-4; clone size: once; D gene: TRBD2; V gene: TRBV11-2; CDR3 DNA: TGTGCCAGCAGTGGGACTAGTATGAACATTCAGTACTTC; CDR3 protein: CASSGTSMNIQYF
J gene: TRBJ1-1; clone size: -; D gene: TRBD1; V gene: TRBV7-8; CDR3 DNA: TGTGCCAGCAGCCGACTTAACAGGGGCAACCCTGAAGCTTTCTTT; CDR3 protein: CASSRLNRGNPEAFF
J gene: TRBJ2-7; clone size: -; D gene: -; V gene: TRBV13; CDR3 DNA: TGTGCCAGCAGCGCCGGGAGCTCCTACGAGCAGTACTTC; CDR3 protein: CASSAGSSYEQYF
J gene: TRBJ1-5; clone size: -; D gene: -; V gene: TRBV4-1; CDR3 DNA: TGCGCCAGCAGCCAAGGATTAAGTCCTAATCAGCCCCAGCATTTT; CDR3 protein: CASSQGLSPNQPQHF
J gene: TRBJ1-1; clone size: -; D gene: -; V gene: TRBV25-1; CDR3 DNA: TGTGCCAGCAGTGAATTTGTCGAGACTGAAGCTTTCTTT; CDR3 protein: CASSEFVETEAFF